A selection of T cell receptor beta chains follows, all from one sample in a study of blood T cell repertoires in COVID-19. Method: immunoSEQ multiplex PCR; TCRdb's copy keeps in-frame clones and lacks some. Here the sample spans some 150,000 clones, more than 75% being singletons. Sequenced: peripheral blood. These receptors came from a man between 65 and 85 years old with acute or convalescent COVID-19. CDR3s include the opening cysteine and the closing phenylalanine or tryptophan. D genes are given only for firm matches. Clone size is shown for a subset of rows, as once, few, many or a class of expanded clone.

V gene	J gene	CDR3 length	D gene	clone size	CDR3 DNA	CDR3 protein
TRBV11-2	TRBJ2-1	16	TRBD2	.	TGTGCCAGCAGCGCCGTACTAGCGCCACCCTACAATGAGCAGTTCTTC	CASSAVLAPPYNEQFF
TRBV5-4	TRBJ2-5	17	TRBD2	once	TGTGCCAGCAGCTTGGAGACTAGCGGGGGGGCCGAGGAGACCCAGTACTTC	CASSLETSGGAEETQYF
TRBV5-1	TRBJ1-3	13	.	.	TGCGCCAGCAGCCTGGACATCGGAAACACCATATATTTT	CASSLDIGNTIYF
TRBV15	TRBJ1-6	16	TRBD1	.	TGTGCCACCAGCACCCTACCGACAGGGATGGGTTCACCCCTCCACTTT	CATSTLPTGMGSPLHF
TRBV9	TRBJ1-3	15	TRBD1	.	TGTGCCAGCAGCGGACAGGGGTTTTTTGGAAACACCATATATTTT	CASSGQGFFGNTIYF
TRBV28	TRBJ1-2	14	.	few	TGTGCCAGCAGTACCGGGGGGGTTAACTATGGCTACACCTTC	CASSTGGVNYGYTF
TRBV27	TRBJ2-7	14	TRBD1	.	TGTGCCAGCAGCTTAGGACAGGGTAGGAACGAGCAGTACTTC	CASSLGQGRNEQYF
TRBV24-1	TRBJ2-3	15	.	.	TGTGCCACCAGTGATTTGAGCGACTTATCAGATACGCAGTATTTT	CATSDLSDLSDTQYF
TRBV10-3	TRBJ2-1	16	.	medium-sized	TGTGCCATCAGTGAACCCACAGGGATACCCTACAATGAGCAGTTCTTC	CAISEPTGIPYNEQFF
TRBV5-1	TRBJ1-4	17	TRBD1	once	TGCGCCAGCAGCTTGGGGACAGGAGGAGCGACTAATGAAAAACTGTTTTTT	CASSLGTGGATNEKLFF
TRBV19	TRBJ2-7	12	.	.	TGTGCCAGTAGTATAGACAGGGACGAGCAGTACTTC	CASSIDRDEQYF
TRBV4-1	TRBJ1-4	15	TRBD1	.	TGCGCCAGCAGCCAGAGGACAGGGGTAGGTGAAAAACTGTTTTTT	CASSQRTGVGEKLFF
TRBV9	TRBJ2-2	14	.	.	TGTGCCAGCAGCGCGACAGTGAACACCGGGGAGCTGTTTTTT	CASSATVNTGELFF
TRBV7-8	TRBJ2-5	16	TRBD2	.	TGTGCCAGCAGCTGGGGGCGGGGGGCGGGCGAGGAGACCCAGTACTTC	CASSWGRGAGEETQYF
TRBV9	TRBJ2-5	14	.	.	TGTGCCAGCCACCCGGGGGACGCCCAAGAGACCCAGTACTTC	CASHPGDAQETQYF
TRBV19	TRBJ1-6	15	.	.	TGTGCCAGTAAGGACCGGGACAATGGGATCTCACCCCTCCACTTT	CASKDRDNGISPLHF
TRBV5-4	TRBJ2-1	16	TRBD2	once	TGTGCCAGCAGCTGGGGAACCTTGACACGAAAGCGGGGCCAGTTCTTC	CASSWGTLTRKRGQFF
TRBV5-1	TRBJ2-5	16	TRBD2	.	TGCGCCAGCAGCCTCGGGACTAGCGGGGGAGTAGAGACCCAGTACTTC	CASSLGTSGGVETQYF
TRBV7-9	TRBJ2-2	13	TRBD1	.	TGTGCCAGCAGCTTGACAGGGGACGGGGAGCTGTTTTTT	CASSLTGDGELFF
TRBV9	TRBJ1-6	16	TRBD1	.	TGTGCCAGCAGCGCTGGAGGGGGACAGTATAATTCACCCCTCCACTTT	CASSAGGGQYNSPLHF
TRBV29-1	TRBJ1-1	12	TRBD1	.	TGCAGCGTTGGCCGACAGGGAAGGAAAACTTTCTTT	CSVGRQGRKTFF